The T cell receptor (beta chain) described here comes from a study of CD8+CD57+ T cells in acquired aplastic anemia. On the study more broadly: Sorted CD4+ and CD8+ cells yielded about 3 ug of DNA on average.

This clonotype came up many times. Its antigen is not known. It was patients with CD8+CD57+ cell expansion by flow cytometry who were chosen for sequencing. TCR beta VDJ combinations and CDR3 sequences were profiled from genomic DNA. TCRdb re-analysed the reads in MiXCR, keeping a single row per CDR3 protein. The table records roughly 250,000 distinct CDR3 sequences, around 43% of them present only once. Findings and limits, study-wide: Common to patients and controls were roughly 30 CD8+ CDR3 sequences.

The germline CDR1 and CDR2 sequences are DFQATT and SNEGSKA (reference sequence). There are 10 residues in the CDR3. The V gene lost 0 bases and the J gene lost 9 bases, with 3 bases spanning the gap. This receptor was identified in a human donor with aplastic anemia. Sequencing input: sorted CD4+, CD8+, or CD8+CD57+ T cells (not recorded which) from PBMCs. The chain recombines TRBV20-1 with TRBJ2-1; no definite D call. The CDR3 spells CSARDSEQFF. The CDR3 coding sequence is TGCAGTGCTAGAGATAGTGAGCAGTTCTTC.